A single T cell receptor beta chain is shown here with its context. The data were taken from a study of CD8 T cells in Susac syndrome. With random hexamers, roughly 0.45 to 1 ug RNA was reverse transcribed. An immunoSEQ multiplex PCR generated amplified TCR beta CDR3 products spanning 54 Vbeta and 13 Jbeta. TCRdb reanalysed the immunoSEQ multiplex PCR reads using MiXCR and keeps one entry per CDR3 protein. This repertoire shows around 120,000 distinct CDR3 sequences, 93% found once; its top ten account for about 0.087%. Germline CDR1 WNHNN, CDR2 SYGVQD (reference sequence). The CDR3 is 13 residues long. V was pared by 3 bases and J by 7 bases, with 10 bases between. Sequencing of TCR beta was carried out in blood CD8+ and CD4+ T cells. Treatment-naive patients with stable or active relapsing-remitting disease served as multiple sclerosis controls. Negative magnetic isolation gave CD8+ and CD4+ cells; FACS enriched CD8+ TEMRA.

The sequence came from a human donor with multiple sclerosis. Sequencing input: CD4+ T cells from PBMCs. The rearrangement links TRBV10-1 to TRBJ2-1; D is uncertain. The CDR3 here is CASSESGSNEQFF. The CDR3 DNA is TGCGCCAGCAGTGAATCGGGTAGTAATGAGCAGTTCTTC.